Included here is one T cell receptor beta chain sequence, with context. The sample originates from a study of regulatory T cells in long-lasting Graves disease. Library construction for TCR beta used iRepertoire HTBI primers and Arm-PCR of CDR3 regions. TCRdb re-analysed the multiplex PCR reads in MiXCR, keeping a single row per CDR3 protein. The table has 500,000 to 700,000 distinct CDR3 sequences, about 16% seen once. Time point here: newly diagnosed GD, antithyroid drugs for less than 3 months. RNA from PBMCs was the source of the TCR library. The CDR3 has 15 amino acids. V was trimmed by 4 bases and J by 1 base, leaving 14 bases between them. CDR1 is DFQATT, CDR2 SNEGSKA, per germline (reference sequence). The data were also submitted as part of a second study, on T cells in Graves' hyperthyroidism and ophthalmopathy.

The sequences come from peripheral blood mononuclear cells (PBMCs), collected at new diagnosis, from a patient treated with antithyroid drugs. This TCR came from a woman in her 30s with Graves disease. V usage is TRBV20-1 and J usage is TRBJ2-1; D may be TRBD2 (5 bases). The CDR3 region is CSATDLLVSYNEQFF. The CDR3 region has the DNA TGCAGTGCTACGGACTTGTTGGTATCCTACAATGAGCAGTTCTTC.